This T cell receptor (beta chain) was found in a study of blood T cells in healthy people across ages. Then a second PCR, running roughly 7 to 12 cycles, was carried out with a sample-barcoded 5' primer and a J-beta primer mix. CDR3-containing paired-end reads numbering at least 2.5 million came from each sample. Each CDR3 protein is one row after TCRdb ran MiXCR on the 5' RACE reads. The sample lists some 1.5 million distinct CDR3 sequences, 28% occurring once. This CDR3 comprises 14 residues. Germline V gene data show CDR1 as GTSNPN and CDR2 as SVGIG (reference sequence). The germline V and J ends were trimmed by 3 bases and 4 bases, with 13 bases remaining between them. Healthy individuals of Caucasian origin from Russia, aged roughly 6 to 100, served as donors. PBMCs, at least 7 million per sample, were isolated.

The rearrangement uses TRBV30 and TRBJ2-1; TRBD1 is a possible D gene (6 bases). The source of this sequence is a woman aged 25 to 39 in good health. The sample consisted of blood. The CDR3 spells CAWSQGQIYNEQFF. The CDR3 DNA sequence: TGTGCCTGGAGCCAGGGGCAGATTTACAATGAGCAGTTCTTC.